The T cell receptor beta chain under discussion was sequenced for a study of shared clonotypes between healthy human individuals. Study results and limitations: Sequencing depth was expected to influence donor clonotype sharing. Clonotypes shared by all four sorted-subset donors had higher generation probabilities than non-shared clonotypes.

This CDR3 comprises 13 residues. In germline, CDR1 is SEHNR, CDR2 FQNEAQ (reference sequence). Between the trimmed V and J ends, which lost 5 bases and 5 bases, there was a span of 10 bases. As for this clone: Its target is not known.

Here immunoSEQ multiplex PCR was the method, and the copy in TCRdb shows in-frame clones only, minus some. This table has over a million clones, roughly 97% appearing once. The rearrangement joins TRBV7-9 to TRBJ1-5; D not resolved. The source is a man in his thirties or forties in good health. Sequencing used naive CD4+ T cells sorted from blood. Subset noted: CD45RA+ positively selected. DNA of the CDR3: TGTGCCAGCAGCATTACCTTGGATCAGCCCCAGCATTTT. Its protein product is CASSITLDQPQHF.